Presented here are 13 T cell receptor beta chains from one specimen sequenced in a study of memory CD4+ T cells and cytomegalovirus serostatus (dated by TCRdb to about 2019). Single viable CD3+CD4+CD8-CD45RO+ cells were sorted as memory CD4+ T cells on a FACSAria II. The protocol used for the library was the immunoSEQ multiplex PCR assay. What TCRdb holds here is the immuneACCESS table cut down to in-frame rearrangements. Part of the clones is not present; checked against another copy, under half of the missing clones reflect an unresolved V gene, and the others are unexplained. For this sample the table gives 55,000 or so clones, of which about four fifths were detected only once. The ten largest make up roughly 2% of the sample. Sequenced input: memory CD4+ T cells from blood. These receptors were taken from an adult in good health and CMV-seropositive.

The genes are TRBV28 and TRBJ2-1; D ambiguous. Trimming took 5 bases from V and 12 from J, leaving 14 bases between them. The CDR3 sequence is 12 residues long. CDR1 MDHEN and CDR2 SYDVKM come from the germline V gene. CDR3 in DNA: TGTGCCAGCAGTCTAGATATCCAAGGGCAGTTCTTC. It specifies CASSLDIQGQFF.

The CDR3 loop is CASSRLTGAEGYTF. CDR3 DNA sequence: TGTGCCAGCAGCCGACTTACAGGGGCAGAAGGCTACACCTTC. The V call is TRBV5-8, the J call TRBJ1-2; 7 positions agree with TRBD1. CDR1 and CDR2 from the germline V gene are SGHTS and YDEGEE. CDR3 size: 14 residues. V lost 4 bases and J lost 8; bases outside the gene matches: 11.

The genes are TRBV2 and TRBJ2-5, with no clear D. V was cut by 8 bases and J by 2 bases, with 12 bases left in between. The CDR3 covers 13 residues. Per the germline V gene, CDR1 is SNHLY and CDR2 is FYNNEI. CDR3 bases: TGTGCCAGCGGAATCGAGCAACAAGAGACCCAGTACTTC. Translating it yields CASGIEQQETQYF.

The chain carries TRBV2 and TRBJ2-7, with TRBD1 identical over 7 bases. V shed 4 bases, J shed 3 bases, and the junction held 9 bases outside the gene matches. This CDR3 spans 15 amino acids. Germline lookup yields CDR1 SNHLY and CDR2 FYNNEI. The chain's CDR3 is CASSGGQTRNYEQYF. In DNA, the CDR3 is TGTGCCAGCAGTGGGGGACAGACAAGAAACTACGAGCAGTACTTC.

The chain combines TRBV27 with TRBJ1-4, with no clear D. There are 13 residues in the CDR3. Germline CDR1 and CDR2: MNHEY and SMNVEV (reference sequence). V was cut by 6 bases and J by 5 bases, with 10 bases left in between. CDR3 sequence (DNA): TGTGCCAGCAGCGGGTATTTGAATGAAAAACTGTTTTTT. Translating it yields CASSGYLNEKLFF.

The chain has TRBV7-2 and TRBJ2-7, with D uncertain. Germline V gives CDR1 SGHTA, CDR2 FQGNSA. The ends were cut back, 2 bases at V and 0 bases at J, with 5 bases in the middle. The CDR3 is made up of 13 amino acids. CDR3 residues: CASSLQPSYEQYF. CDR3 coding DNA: TGTGCCAGCAGCTTACAGCCCTCCTACGAGCAGTACTTC. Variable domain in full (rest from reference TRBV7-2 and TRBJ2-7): GAGVSQSPSNKVTEKGKDVELRCDPISGHTALYWYRQSLGQGLEFLIYFQGNSAPDKSGLPSDRFSAERTGGSVSTLTIQRTQQEDSAVYLCASSLQPSYEQYFGPGTRLTVT.

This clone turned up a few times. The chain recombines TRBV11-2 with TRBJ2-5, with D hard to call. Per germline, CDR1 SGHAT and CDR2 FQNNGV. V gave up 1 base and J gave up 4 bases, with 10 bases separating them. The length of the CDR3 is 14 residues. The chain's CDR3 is CASSLGLDGETQYF. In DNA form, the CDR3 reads TGTGCCAGCAGCTTAGGGCTAGATGGAGAGACCCAGTACTTC.

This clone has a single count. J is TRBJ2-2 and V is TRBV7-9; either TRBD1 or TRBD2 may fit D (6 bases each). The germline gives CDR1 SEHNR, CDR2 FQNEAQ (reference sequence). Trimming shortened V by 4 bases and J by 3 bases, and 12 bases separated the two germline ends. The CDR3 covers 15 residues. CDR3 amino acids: CASSSTRGHTGELFF. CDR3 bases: TGTGCCAGCAGCTCCACCCGGGGGCACACCGGGGAGCTGTTTTTT.

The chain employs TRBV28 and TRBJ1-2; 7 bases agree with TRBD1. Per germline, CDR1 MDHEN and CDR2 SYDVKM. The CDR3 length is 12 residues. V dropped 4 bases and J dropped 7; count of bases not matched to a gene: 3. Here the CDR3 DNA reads TGTGCCAGCAGTTATCCAGGGGGTGGCTACACCTTC. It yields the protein CASSYPGGGYTF.

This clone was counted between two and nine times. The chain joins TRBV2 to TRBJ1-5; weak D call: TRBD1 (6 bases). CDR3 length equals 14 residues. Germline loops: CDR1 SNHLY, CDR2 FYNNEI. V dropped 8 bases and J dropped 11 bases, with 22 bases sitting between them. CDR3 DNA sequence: TGTGCCAGCGTACGAGCTCCAGGGGTTTTGTCCCAGCATTTT. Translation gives CASVRAPGVLSQHF.

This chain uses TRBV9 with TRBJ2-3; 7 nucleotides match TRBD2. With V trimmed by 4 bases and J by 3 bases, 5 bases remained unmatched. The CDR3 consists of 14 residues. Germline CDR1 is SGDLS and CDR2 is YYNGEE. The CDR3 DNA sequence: TGTGCCAGCAGCTCCCGAGCGGGAACAGATACGCAGTATTTT. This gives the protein CASSSRAGTDTQYF.

The CDR3 DNA sequence: TGTGCCAGCAGCTTTACAGGGGGCGGGAGCGATGAGCAGTTCTTC. This codes for CASSFTGGGSDEQFF. The J gene is TRBJ2-1, the V gene TRBV5-4; 9 nucleotides match TRBD1. V trimming: 2 bases; J trimming: 8 bases; junction bases outside the gene matches: 8. Germline CDR1 SGHNT, CDR2 YYREEE (reference sequence). CDR3 length: 15 residues.

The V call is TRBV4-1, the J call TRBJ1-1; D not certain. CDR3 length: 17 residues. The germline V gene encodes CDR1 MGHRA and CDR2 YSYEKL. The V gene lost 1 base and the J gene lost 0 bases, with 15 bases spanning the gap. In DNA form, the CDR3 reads TGCGCCAGCAGCCAAGTCCTCACCGGGCAGCTGAACACTGAAGCTTTCTTT. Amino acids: CASSQVLTGQLNTEAFF.